This entry is about one TCR beta chain. The CDR3 spans 13 residues. The germline CDR1 and CDR2 sequences are LGHNA and YSLEER. V lost 1 base and J lost 10, with 13 bases in between. The treatment was: around 19 received Ad26.COV2.S at low or high dose, single or two shots; a few received placebo; per-sample allocation not given. Sampling happened 63 days after the first vaccine or placebo injection. This specimen comes from a study of Ad26.COV2.S vaccination and SARS-CoV-2 variants. Only in-frame clones appear in the TCRdb table, and some are missing; sequencing was by immunoSEQ multiplex PCR. The data contain around 450,000 clones, around 87% of them seen just once; the ten biggest clones take up about 4%.

V gene TRBV4-3 combines with J gene TRBJ1-1, with TRBD1 as a possible D gene (6 bases). This sequence was found in a person aged 18-60 years who received the Ad26.COV2.S COVID-19 vaccine or a placebo. Sample: peripheral blood, taken in a trial of Ad26.COV2.S vaccine versus placebo. CDR3: CASSQVPGGAAFF. The CDR3 DNA reads as TGCGCCAGCAGCCAAGTACCCGGGGGCGCAGCTTTCTTT.